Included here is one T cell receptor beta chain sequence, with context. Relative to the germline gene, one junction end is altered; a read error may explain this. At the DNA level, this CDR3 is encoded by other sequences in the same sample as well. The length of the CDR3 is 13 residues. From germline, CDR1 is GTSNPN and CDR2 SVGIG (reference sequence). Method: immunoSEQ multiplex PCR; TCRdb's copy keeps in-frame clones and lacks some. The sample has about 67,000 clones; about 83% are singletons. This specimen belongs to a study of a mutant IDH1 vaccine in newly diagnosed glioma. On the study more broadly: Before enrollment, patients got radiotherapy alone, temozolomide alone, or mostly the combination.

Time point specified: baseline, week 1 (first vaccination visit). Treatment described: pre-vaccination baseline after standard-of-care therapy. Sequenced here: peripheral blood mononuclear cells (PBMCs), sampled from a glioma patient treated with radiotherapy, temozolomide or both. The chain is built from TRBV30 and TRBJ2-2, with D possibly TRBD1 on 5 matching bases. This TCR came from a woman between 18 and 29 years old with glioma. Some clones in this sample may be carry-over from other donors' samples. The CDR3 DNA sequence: TGCGCCTTCAGATGGTGGGGCCCCGGGGAGCTGTTTTTT. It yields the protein CAFRWWGPGELFF.